Below, 19 T cell receptor beta chains from the same sample are listed, as sequenced in a study of T cells in Graves' hyperthyroidism and ophthalmopathy (dated by TCRdb to the late 2010s). Libraries were constructed by multiplex PCR. The run used an Illumina HiSeq 2000. The TCR beta CDR3 regions were amplified from RNA transcripts. The TCR CDR3 was subjected to a first round of RT-PCR using the HTBI primer set and the Qiagen OneStep RT-PCR kit. TCRdb applied fastp at Q25 and MiXCR to the public reads, then kept only in-frame beta chains. CDR3 protein duplicates are merged, each entry listing the most common genes and DNA. Within this sample are around 250,000 distinct CDR3 sequences, with about 17% of them counted one time only. The top ten hold 28% of the sample. Specimen: blood. The source is a woman between 18 and 29 years old with Graves' ophthalmopathy.

In this sample, this clonotype turned up many times. The chain combines TRBV27 with TRBJ2-7, with 8 positions matching TRBD1. The length of the CDR3 is 14 residues. J was trimmed by 7 bases and V by 2 bases; bases with no gene match: 7. Germline CDR1 reads MNHEY; CDR2 reads SMNVEV (reference sequence). The chain's CDR3 is CASSLIGRGREQYF. In DNA form, the CDR3 reads TGTGCCAGCAGTTTAATTGGCAGGGGGCGGGAGCAGTACTTC.

This clonotype came up many times. The chain employs TRBV6-1 and TRBJ1-1; D gene unclear. The germline CDR1 and CDR2 sequences are MNHNS and SASEGT. CDR3 length: 14 amino acids. The ends were cut back, 1 base at V and 0 bases at J, with 6 bases in the middle. The CDR3 nucleotides are TGTGCCAGCAGTGAAGACCCCGTGAACACTGAAGCTTTCTTT. As protein: CASSEDPVNTEAFF.

In its sample, this clonotype was seen many times. V gene TRBV29-1 combines with J gene TRBJ2-7; 10 bases are a match to TRBD1. Germline CDR1 is SQVTM and CDR2 is ANQGSEA. The CDR3 has 13 amino acids. V lost 6 bases to trimming and J lost 5 bases; unmatched junction nucleotides: 7. As DNA, the CDR3 is TGCAGCGTGACTACCGGGACAGGGGACGAGCAGTACTTC. Protein product: CSVTTGTGDEQYF.

This clonotype appeared many times. The genes are TRBV12-3 or TRBV12-4 and TRBJ2-1; unclear D gene. Trimming shortened V by 3 bases and J by 4 bases, and 7 bases separated the two germline ends. CDR3 length: 13 residues. The CDR3 region is CASSFRRYNEQFF. CDR3 nucleotides: TGTGCCAGCAGTTTCAGACGGTACAATGAGCAGTTCTTC.

In its sample, this clonotype was seen many times. The V gene is TRBV16, the J gene TRBJ1-5; 7 bases map to TRBD1. CDR3 length equals 15 residues. J lost 11 bases, V lost 0 bases, and 10 bases had no gene match. From germline, CDR1 is KGHSY and CDR2 FQNENV. The CDR3 loop is CASSQSGQWSGAQHF. Written as DNA, the CDR3 is TGTGCCAGCAGCCAATCGGGACAGTGGTCGGGGGCCCAGCATTTT.

This clonotype was seen at least ten times. The chain recombines TRBV10-1 with TRBJ2-7; TRBD1 agrees at 11 bases. The CDR3 consists of 14 residues. CDR1 and CDR2 from the germline V gene are WNHNN and SYGVQD (reference sequence). Trimming removed 4 bases from V and 5 bases from J; junction bases left unmatched: 4. This chain's CDR3 is CASSGDRGVHEQYF. Here the CDR3 DNA reads TGCGCCAGCAGTGGGGACAGGGGGGTCCACGAGCAGTACTTC.

The sample holds many counts of this clonotype. The rearrangement links TRBV6-1 to TRBJ1-1; no clear D gene. The CDR3 is 12 residues long. Germline CDR1 MNHNS, CDR2 SASEGT. V lost 1 base and J lost 10, with 10 bases in between. The DNA for the CDR3 is TGTGCCAGCAGTGAAGGTGCAACGGGAGCTTTCTTT. Amino acid sequence: CASSEGATGAFF.

This clonotype was found many times. The CDR3 DNA reads TGTGCCAGCAGTTTAGGCCTCCCGGATGAGCAGTTCTTC. Translation gives CASSLGLPDEQFF. The chain joins TRBV12-3 or TRBV12-4 to TRBJ2-1; D not certain. The length of the CDR3 is 13 residues. Between the trimmed V and J ends, which lost 1 base and 8 bases, there was a span of 9 bases.

This sequence joins TRBV12-3 or TRBV12-4 and TRBJ2-7; the match to TRBD1 covers 7 bases. CDR3 size: 13 residues. The trim removed 5 bases at V and 2 bases at J, leaving 3 bases unmatched. The CDR3, as DNA: TGTGCCAGCAGTACCACAGGGGCCTACGAGCAGTACTTC. It yields the protein CASSTTGAYEQYF.

The V call is TRBV28, the J call TRBJ2-5; D gene ambiguous. Germline V gives CDR1 MDHEN, CDR2 SYDVKM. Trimming removed 4 bases at V and 2 bases at J, with 17 bases between. This CDR3 contains 16 residues. CDR3 protein: CASSSLPSWKQETQYF. As DNA, the CDR3 is TGTGCCAGCAGTTCTCTCCCCTCCTGGAAACAAGAGACCCAGTACTTC.

This clonotype has ten or more counts. The rearrangement uses TRBV20-1 and TRBJ1-2; 10 bases are a match to TRBD1. CDR3 length: 14 residues. J was trimmed by 5 bases and V by 5 bases; bases with no gene match: 8. The germline V gene encodes CDR1 DFQATT and CDR2 SNEGSKA (reference sequence). DNA of the CDR3: TGCAGTGCTCCCCCGACAGGGGGCTTTTATGGCTACACCTTC. Translation gives CSAPPTGGFYGYTF.

In this sample, this clonotype turned up many times. The chain has TRBV6-5 and TRBJ1-5; D not resolved. The CDR3 extends over 16 amino acids. Trimming removed 0 bases from V and 2 bases from J, with 11 bases in between. Germline lookup yields CDR1 MNHEY and CDR2 SVGAGI. In nucleotides, the CDR3 is TGTGCCAGCAGTTACTCGGGGATCGGGGGCAATCAGCCCCAGCATTTT. Translating gives CASSYSGIGGNQPQHF.

This clonotype occurred many times. This chain joins TRBV7-9 and TRBJ2-2; D not certain. Per the germline V gene, CDR1 is SEHNR and CDR2 is FQNEAQ (reference sequence). The ends were cut back, 5 bases at V and 3 bases at J, with 16 bases in the middle. This CDR3 region has 16 residues. The CDR3 nucleotides are TGTGCCAGCAGCGGAAGGGTCTCCGTGGACACCGGGGAGCTGTTTTTT. Its protein is CASSGRVSVDTGELFF. Full variable domain (remainder filled in from reference TRBV7-9 and TRBJ2-2): DTGVSQNPRHKITKRGQNVTFRCDPISEHNRLYWYRQTLGQGPEFLTYFQNEAQLEKSRLLSDRFSAERPKGSFSTLEIQRTEQGDSAMYLCASSGRVSVDTGELFFGEGSRLTVL.

The chain recombines TRBV9 with TRBJ2-2; TRBD1 matches 11 bases. Germline V gene sequence: CDR1 SGDLS, CDR2 YYNGEE. The CDR3 runs 16 residues. Unmatched junction bases numbered 5, after V lost 1 base and J lost 6 bases. CDR3 residues: CASSVYGTGGSGELFF. The CDR3 DNA is TGTGCCAGCAGCGTATATGGGACAGGGGGGTCCGGGGAGCTGTTTTTT.

This clonotype occurred many times. V and J are TRBV6-1 and TRBJ1-4; D not certain. This CDR3 has 13 amino acids. Trimming left V 7 bases short and J 10 bases short, with 16 bases between. The germline CDR1 and CDR2 sequences are MNHNS and SASEGT. The CDR3 sequence: CASTPIRGGKLFF. CDR3 coding DNA: TGTGCCAGCACCCCCATTCGAGGCGGAAAACTGTTTTTT.

This clonotype was observed many times. The chain recombines TRBV3-1 with TRBJ1-5; no firm D call. The V gene's germline CDR1 is LGHDT and CDR2 YNNKEL (reference sequence). The CDR3 sequence is 14 residues long. The V end lost 3 bases, the J end lost 1 base, and 7 bases lay between the germline ends. The CDR3: CASSQEGSNQPQHF. CDR3 nucleotides: TGTGCCAGCAGCCAGGAAGGAAGCAATCAGCCCCAGCATTTT.

This clonotype appeared a few times. This chain links TRBV14 with TRBJ1-2, with 8 bases aligning to TRBD1. There are 14 residues in the CDR3. Germline loops: CDR1 SGHDN, CDR2 FVKESK. V lost 4 bases to trimming and J lost 7 bases; unmatched junction nucleotides: 8. The CDR3 here is CASSLGPQGVGYTF. CDR3 sequence (DNA): TGTGCCAGCAGCCTGGGGCCACAGGGGGTTGGCTACACCTTC.

The chain is built from TRBV11-2 and TRBJ2-5, with 8 bases fitting TRBD2. The junction had 7 bases not matched to a gene; V was cut back by 5 bases and J by 5 bases. Germline CDR1 is SGHAT and CDR2 is FQNNGV. This CDR3 spans 14 amino acids. Written as DNA, the CDR3 is TGTGCCAGCAGCCGGGGGACTAGTTGGGAGACCCAGTACTTC. Protein product: CASSRGTSWETQYF.

A word on this clonotype: A much larger clone sits a single nucleotide away, making a read error possible. This chain uses TRBV7-6 with TRBJ1-1; D gene unclear. Germline V gene sequence: CDR1 SGHVS, CDR2 FNYEAQ. V was shortened by 2 bases and J by 1 base, with 17 bases between the two germline ends. The CDR3 covers 17 residues. CDR3: CASSLCPQTWGNTEAFF. CDR3 bases: TGTGCCAGCAGCTTATGTCCCCAAACGTGGGGGAACACTGAAGCTTTCTTT.